These 31 T cell receptor beta chains originate from one sample sequenced in a study of early T cells in non-severe SARS-CoV-2 infection (dated by TCRdb to the early 2020s). The method was 5' RACE. The instrument was a NextSeq 500. The public reads were run again by TCRdb, first through fastp at Q25 and then through MiXCR, and only productive beta chains were kept. Duplicate CDR3 protein sequences are folded into a single record with the most common DNA and genes. For this sample the table gives 70,000 to 90,000 distinct CDR3 sequences, of which around 15% were detected only once. The ten most abundant clones make up more than 10% of the sample. What was sequenced was whole blood. These receptors were collected from an adult who was a healthcare worker with PCR-confirmed SARS-CoV-2 infection or an uninfected control (not recorded which).

This clonotype was recorded a few times. This rearrangement joins TRBV20-1 to TRBJ2-3; D call uncertain. Trimming removed 5 bases from V and 6 bases from J, with 21 bases in between. The CDR3 covers 15 residues. The germline V gene has CDR1 DFQATT and CDR2 SNEGSKA (reference sequence). CDR3 amino acids: CSAPRRSPTGDTQYF. CDR3 DNA: TGCAGTGCTCCCCGCCGGAGCCCCACCGGGGATACGCAGTATTTT.

This sequence joins TRBV19 and TRBJ2-7; D is unclear. The CDR3 has 13 residues. The germline V gene has CDR1 LNHDA and CDR2 SQIVND (reference sequence). Trimming removed 0 bases at V and 1 base at J, with 4 bases between. The CDR3 DNA reads TGTGCCAGTAGTATAGACAGATCCTACGAGCAGTACTTC. Amino acid sequence: CASSIDRSYEQYF.

This clonotype has only a few counts. The rearrangement uses TRBV5-8 and TRBJ1-2; D ambiguous. CDR1 and CDR2 (germline): SGHTS, YDEGEE. Trimming shortened V by 2 bases and J by 5 bases, and 16 bases separated the two germline ends. The CDR3 contains 15 residues. CDR3 sequence reads: CASSFRPAGLYGYTF. In nucleotides, the CDR3 is TGTGCCAGCAGCTTTAGGCCCGCAGGATTATATGGCTACACCTTC.

The J gene is TRBJ1-3, the V gene TRBV7-9; the match to TRBD1 covers 8 bases. The J segment lost 1 base and the V segment lost 5 bases, leaving 7 bases of the junction unmatched. The CDR3 loop spans 16 amino acids. Germline V gives CDR1 SEHNR, CDR2 FQNEAQ (reference sequence). As DNA, the CDR3 is TGTGCCAGCAGCCTCAGGGACAGGACGTCTGGAAACACCATATATTTT. It codes for CASSLRDRTSGNTIYF.

There are a few counts of this clonotype. The chain couples TRBV5-1 to TRBJ1-4; D possibly corresponds to TRBD1 (6 bases). The length of the CDR3 is 16 residues. V lost 3 bases and J lost 8, with 20 bases in between. From germline, CDR1 is SGHRS and CDR2 YFSETQ. CDR3 nucleotides: TGCGCCAGCAGCTCGGACCGCGGGGGCGAAGGGGAAAAACTGTTTTTT. Protein product: CASSSDRGGEGEKLFF.

This clonotype was recorded a few times. The chain's CDR3 is CASSFGRRADTQYF. The CDR3 region has the DNA TGTGCCAGCAGTTTTGGTCGGAGGGCAGATACGCAGTATTTT. The chain carries TRBV12-3 or TRBV12-4 and TRBJ2-3, with D possibly TRBD2 on 6 matching bases. V lost 3 bases, J lost 4 bases, and 11 bases lay in between. This CDR3 contains 14 residues.

This clonotype was seen only a few times. The J gene is TRBJ2-7, the V gene TRBV7-2; 7 bases fit TRBD1. Germline lookup yields CDR1 SGHTA and CDR2 FQGNSA. The CDR3 contains 14 residues. V lost 5 bases, J lost 2 bases, and 6 bases stayed unmatched. The CDR3: CASSPLDRAYEQYF. In DNA, the CDR3 is TGTGCCAGCAGCCCCTTAGACAGGGCCTACGAGCAGTACTTC.

This clonotype was observed at least ten times. The CDR3 DNA reads as TGTGCCAGCAGTCCGGGACACCCAAATCAGCCCCAGCATTTT. This sequence encodes CASSPGHPNQPQHF. The chain combines TRBV6-2 or TRBV6-3 with TRBJ1-5; TRBD1 is a possible D gene (6 bases). The length of the CDR3 is 14 residues. With 5 bases removed from V and 4 bases from J, the gap between germline ends came to 12 bases. CDR1 is MNHEY, CDR2 SVGEGT, per germline.

This clonotype occurred a few times. The chain is built from TRBV7-6 and TRBJ1-3; perhaps TRBD1 as D (6 bases). This CDR3 contains 16 residues. Germline V CDR1 and CDR2: SGHVS, FNYEAQ. Trimming took off 3 bases at V and 2 bases at J, with 14 bases between the two ends. CDR3 region: CASSLGTLNPGNTIYF. As DNA, the CDR3 is TGTGCCAGCAGCTTGGGGACACTCAACCCTGGAAACACCATATATTTT. The whole variable domain, filled in from reference TRBV7-6 and TRBJ1-3, reads GAGVSQSPRYKVTKRGQDVALRCDPISGHVSLYWYRQALGQGPEFLTYFNYEAQQDKSGLPNDRFSAERPEGSISTLTIQRTEQRDSAMYRCASSLGTLNPGNTIYFGEGSWLTVV.

The chain has TRBV19 and TRBJ1-2; D is perhaps TRBD1 (5 bases). Between the trimmed V and J ends, which lost 1 base and 2 bases, there was a span of 11 bases. This CDR3 has 15 amino acids. The germline V gene encodes CDR1 LNHDA and CDR2 SQIVND (reference sequence). The CDR3 bases are TGTGCCAGTAGTATAGGGGCAGGGATCAACTATGGCTACACCTTC. It specifies CASSIGAGINYGYTF.

The V gene is TRBV6-5, the J gene TRBJ2-5; no firm D call. The CDR3 is 13 residues long. The germline V gene has CDR1 MNHEY and CDR2 SVGAGI. V lost 2 bases and J 1 base, leaving 5 bases between the germline ends. CDR3 amino acids: CASSYGSQETQYF. The DNA for the CDR3 is TGTGCCAGCAGTTACGGCAGCCAAGAGACCCAGTACTTC.

The genes are TRBV28 and TRBJ1-2; possible D gene TRBD1, 5 bases. V gave up 6 bases and J gave up 0 bases, with 17 bases separating them. Germline values: CDR1 MDHEN, CDR2 SYDVKM. CDR3 size: 16 residues. CDR3: CASSPGTLPANYGYTF. CDR3 sequence (DNA): TGTGCCAGCAGCCCTGGGACGCTCCCAGCTAACTATGGCTACACCTTC.

This clonotype came up many times. V is TRBV7-6 and J is TRBJ2-1; D is perhaps TRBD1 (5 bases). The V gene's germline CDR1 is SGHVS and CDR2 FNYEAQ. Trimming pared 3 bases from V and 5 bases from J, leaving 5 bases between. The CDR3 loop spans 12 amino acids. The DNA of the CDR3 is TGTGCCAGCAGCTTGACAGACAATGAGCAGTTCTTC. Translated: CASSLTDNEQFF. The full variable domain, completed using reference TRBV7-6 and TRBJ2-1, is GAGVSQSPRYKVTKRGQDVALRCDPISGHVSLYWYRQALGQGPEFLTYFNYEAQQDKSGLPNDRFSAERPEGSISTLTIQRTEQRDSAMYRCASSLTDNEQFFGPGTRLTVL.

The chain is built from TRBV3-1 and TRBJ1-2; the match to TRBD1 covers 10 bases. Trimming cost V 0 bases and J 4 bases; bases outside gene matches: 5. Germline V lookup: CDR1 LGHDT, CDR2 YNNKEL (reference sequence). This CDR3 region has 16 residues. The CDR3 bases are TGTGCCAGCAGCCAAGAGGAGACAGGGGGCTTCTATGGCTACACCTTC. Translated, it gives CASSQEETGGFYGYTF.

The gene calls are TRBV5-1 and TRBJ1-1; 12 nucleotides align to TRBD1. V dropped 5 bases and J dropped 2; count of bases not matched to a gene: 7. Germline V lookup: CDR1 SGHRS, CDR2 YFSETQ. This CDR3 is 16 amino acids long. CDR3 nucleotide sequence: TGCGCCAGCAGTGAAACCGGGACAGGGGGCAACACTGAAGCTTTCTTT. This codes for CASSETGTGGNTEAFF. The full variable domain, rest sourced from reference TRBV5-1 and TRBJ1-1, is KAGVTQTPRYLIKTRGQQVTLSCSPISGHRSVSWYQQTPGQGLQFLFEYFSETQRNKGNFPGRFSGRQFSNSRSEMNVSTLELGDSALYLCASSETGTGGNTEAFFGQGTRLTVV.

This clonotype was seen a few times. One end of the junction does not line up with germline, which may come from a read error. V gene TRBV27 combines with J gene TRBJ2-7; the match to TRBD2 covers 9 bases. Germline V gene sequence: CDR1 MNHEY, CDR2 SMNVEV (reference sequence). This CDR3 is 14 amino acids long. CDR3 sequence (DNA): TGTGCCATCAGTAGCGGGAGAGAATCCTACGAGCAGTACTTC. Translated, it gives CAISSGRESYEQYF.

This clonotype came up a few times. This chain connects TRBV6-2 or TRBV6-3 to TRBJ2-6, with 13 nucleotides matching TRBD2. CDR3 length: 19 residues. Germline-derived CDR1 and CDR2 are MNHEY and SVGEGT. V was pared by 1 base and J by 2 bases, with 5 bases of the junction left unmatched. The CDR3 loop is CASSYFPGLAGTGANVLTF. The CDR3 DNA is TGTGCCAGCAGTTACTTTCCGGGACTAGCGGGAACTGGGGCCAACGTCCTGACTTTC.

This clonotype was counted a few times. The chain uses TRBV11-2 and TRBJ2-1; the match to TRBD1 covers 7 bases. With 1 base clipped from V and 7 bases from J, the junction kept 7 bases outside the gene matches. Germline assignment: CDR1 SGHAT and CDR2 FQNNGV. This CDR3 is built from 15 residues. CDR3 amino acids: CASSLARGRVNEQFF. The CDR3 coding sequence is TGTGCCAGCAGCTTAGCGAGGGGGCGCGTGAATGAGCAGTTCTTC.

There are many counts of this clonotype. The gene calls are TRBV20-1 and TRBJ1-1, with TRBD1 as a possible D gene (5 bases). CDR3 length equals 12 residues. The ends were cut back, 2 bases at V and 3 bases at J, with 7 bases in the middle. Germline-derived CDR1 and CDR2 are DFQATT and SNEGSKA (reference sequence). CDR3 bases: TGCAGTGCTAGACGGGGGGACACTGAAGCTTTCTTT. It encodes CSARRGDTEAFF.

This clonotype came up a few times. The V and J genes are TRBV9 and TRBJ2-7; D may correspond to TRBD1 or TRBD2 (6 bases each). The germline V and J ends were trimmed by 0 bases and 5 bases, with 12 bases remaining between them. Germline lookup yields CDR1 SGDLS and CDR2 YYNGEE. CDR3 length equals 14 residues. CDR3 DNA: TGTGCCAGCAGCGTAGGGTGGGGGGCCGACGAGCAGTACTTC. Residues: CASSVGWGADEQYF.

The gene calls are TRBV7-3 and TRBJ2-1; 7 bases match TRBD2. The trim removed 3 bases at V and 5 bases at J, leaving 1 base unmatched. The CDR3 has 13 residues. From germline, CDR1 is SGHTA and CDR2 FQGTGA. This chain's CDR3 is CASSFGTNNEQFF. CDR3 sequence (DNA): TGTGCCAGCAGCTTCGGGACTAACAATGAGCAGTTCTTC.

The V gene is TRBV3-1, the J gene TRBJ2-7; 13 bases map to TRBD2. V was pared by 10 bases and J by 2 bases, with 2 bases of the junction left unmatched. The CDR3 runs to 13 residues. CDR1 and CDR2 (germline): LGHDT, YNNKEL (reference sequence). The CDR3 region has the DNA TGTGCCACCACTAGCGGGGGGGCCTACGAGCAGTACTTC. It is translated as CATTSGGAYEQYF.

This clonotype was counted many times. The chain employs TRBV30 and TRBJ2-3, with D tentatively TRBD2 (5 bases). The V gene's germline CDR1 is GTSNPN and CDR2 SVGIG (reference sequence). This CDR3 region has 17 residues. Trimming cost V 2 bases and J 6 bases, with 24 bases left between them. Here the CDR3 DNA reads TGTGCCTGGAGTAGGTTTGCGGGCGCCCAATCTGTGGATACGCAGTATTTT. Translated, it gives CAWSRFAGAQSVDTQYF.

The rearrangement uses TRBV10-3 and TRBJ1-1; no reliable D call. Germline V gene sequence: CDR1 ENHRY, CDR2 SYGVKD. The V gene lost 3 bases and the J gene lost 8 bases, with 16 bases spanning the gap. The CDR3 loop spans 14 amino acids. The CDR3 loop is CAISDPAQPPEAFF. CDR3 DNA: TGTGCCATCAGTGATCCAGCTCAGCCTCCCGAAGCTTTCTTT.

The chain has TRBV7-9 and TRBJ1-2; TRBD1 aligns across 7 bases. Germline lookup yields CDR1 SEHNR and CDR2 FQNEAQ (reference sequence). This CDR3 has 16 amino acids. Germline trimming cut 1 base from V and 1 base from J; bases unmatched to any gene: 6. This CDR3 reads CASSLGGQRHNYGYTF. CDR3 DNA: TGTGCCAGCAGCTTAGGGGGACAGAGACATAACTATGGCTACACCTTC.

This clonotype came up a few times. The chain combines TRBV19 with TRBJ2-1; TRBD1 agrees at 8 bases. The junction had 15 bases not matched to a gene; V was cut back by 5 bases and J by 9 bases. The CDR3 length is 16 residues. Germline-derived CDR1 and CDR2 are LNHDA and SQIVND (reference sequence). CDR3 sequence: CASSPSRRTGIGEQFF. The CDR3 nucleotides are TGTGCCAGTAGTCCAAGCCGGAGGACAGGGATAGGTGAGCAGTTCTTC.

The gene calls are TRBV14 and TRBJ2-7, with D perhaps TRBD2 (5 bases). CDR1 and CDR2 from the germline V gene are SGHDN and FVKESK. Trimming took off 0 bases at V and 0 bases at J, with 9 bases between the two ends. This CDR3 comprises 15 residues. DNA for the CDR3: TGTGCCAGCAGCCAAGAGGTGGGGAGCTCCTACGAGCAGTACTTC. Translated: CASSQEVGSSYEQYF.

This clonotype was found a few times. The CDR3, as DNA: TGTGCCAGCAGCTCATATGTTAGCGGTTACACAGATACGCAGTATTTT. The encoded protein is CASSSYVSGYTDTQYF. The chain employs TRBV7-2 and TRBJ2-3; tentative D call: TRBD2 (6 bases). There are 16 residues in the CDR3. The V end lost 4 bases, the J end lost 2 bases, and 16 bases lay between the germline ends. Germline values: CDR1 SGHTA, CDR2 FQGNSA.

This clonotype occurred a few times. This chain uses TRBV7-9 with TRBJ2-3; possibly TRBD2 for D (5 bases). Germline lookup yields CDR1 SEHNR and CDR2 FQNEAQ (reference sequence). With 3 bases removed from V and 4 bases from J, the gap between germline ends came to 11 bases. This CDR3 is 14 amino acids long. CDR3 sequence: CASSFGRGADTQYF. CDR3 nucleotide sequence: TGTGCCAGCAGCTTTGGCCGGGGTGCAGATACGCAGTATTTT.

This clonotype was picked up many times. V is TRBV5-5 and J is TRBJ1-4; 7 bases align to TRBD1. V shed 0 bases, J shed 8 bases, and the junction held 4 bases outside the gene matches. This CDR3 region has 14 residues. Germline CDR1 reads SGHKS; CDR2 reads YYEKEE (reference sequence). The CDR3 DNA reads TGTGCCAGCAGCTTGGGACAGGGCATAGAAAAACTGTTTTTT. Translation gives CASSLGQGIEKLFF.

This clonotype was counted between two and nine times. The rearrangement uses TRBV29-1 and TRBJ1-1, with no clear D. V lost 5 bases to trimming and J lost 5 bases, with 9 bases between them. Germline V gene sequence: CDR1 SQVTM, CDR2 ANQGSEA. The CDR3 is made up of 11 amino acids. DNA of the CDR3: TGCAGCGTTAGAGGTGGGACTGAAGCTTTCTTT. Translating it yields CSVRGGTEAFF.